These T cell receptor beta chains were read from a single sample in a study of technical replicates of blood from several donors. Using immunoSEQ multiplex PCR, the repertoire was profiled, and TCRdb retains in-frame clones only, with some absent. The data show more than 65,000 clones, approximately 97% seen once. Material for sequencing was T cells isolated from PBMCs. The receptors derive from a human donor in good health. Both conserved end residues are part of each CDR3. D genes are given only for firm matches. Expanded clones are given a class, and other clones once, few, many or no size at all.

CDR3: CASSLGAMNTEAFF; DNA: TGTGCCAGCAGCCTGGGGGCCATGAACACTGAAGCTTTCTTT; D: -; size: -; V: TRBV4-2; J: TRBJ1-1
CDR3: CASSPTGYEQYF; DNA: TGTGCCAGCAGCCCAACGGGCTACGAGCAGTACTTC; D: -; size: -; V: TRBV7-9; J: TRBJ2-7
CDR3: CASRTSGGLRGTDTQYF; DNA: TGTGCCAGCAGGACTAGCGGGGGACTTCGTGGCACAGATACGCAGTATTTT; D: TRBD2; size: -; V: TRBV5-5; J: TRBJ2-3
CDR3: CASSQGSGEYGYTF; DNA: TGTGCCAGCAGCCAAGGTTCAGGGGAGTATGGCTACACCTTC; D: -; size: -; V: TRBV4-2; J: TRBJ1-2
CDR3: CSVARRMNTEAFF; DNA: TGCAGCGTTGCCAGGAGGATGAACACTGAAGCTTTCTTT; D: -; size: -; V: TRBV29-1; J: TRBJ1-1
CDR3: CASSNQGVIGQPQHF; DNA: TGTGCCAGCAGCAACCAGGGGGTAATAGGTCAGCCCCAGCATTTT; D: TRBD1; size: -; V: TRBV6-5; J: TRBJ1-5
CDR3: CASSSLEKETQYF; DNA: TGTGCCAGCAGCTCACTCGAAAAAGAGACCCAGTACTTC; D: -; size: few; V: TRBV9; J: TRBJ2-5
CDR3: CSGRTGYYGYTF; DNA: TGCAGCGGCCGGACGGGATACTATGGCTACACCTTC; D: -; size: -; V: TRBV29-1; J: TRBJ1-2
CDR3: CASSPLPPGLAGGFNF; DNA: TGTGCCAGCAGTCCCCTACCACCGGGACTAGCGGGGGGTTTCAACTTC; D: TRBD2; size: -; V: TRBV27; J: TRBJ2-7
CDR3: CASGSVAGQYFNEQFF; DNA: TGTGCTAGTGGTTCCGTGGCGGGGCAATACTTCAATGAGCAGTTCTTC; D: -; size: -; V: TRBV12-5; J: TRBJ2-1
CDR3: CAWGTGNEQYF; DNA: TGTGCCTGGGGGACAGGGAATGAGCAGTACTTC; D: TRBD1; size: -; V: TRBV30; J: TRBJ2-7
CDR3: CASSLIDTQYF; DNA: TGTGCCAGCAGCCTAATAGATACGCAGTATTTT; D: -; size: -; V: TRBV2; J: TRBJ2-3
CDR3: CASSPRTTGELFF; DNA: TGTGCCAGCAGTCCCAGGACTACCGGGGAGCTGTTTTTT; D: -; size: once; V: TRBV27; J: TRBJ2-2
CDR3: CASSLVGGQGNREQYF; DNA: TGTGCCAGCAGCCTAGTTGGGGGACAGGGGAATAGGGAGCAGTACTTC; D: TRBD1; size: -; V: TRBV7-8; J: TRBJ2-7
CDR3: CATTAVGAEAFF; DNA: TGCGCCACCACGGCCGTCGGGGCTGAAGCTTTCTTT; D: -; size: -; V: TRBV10-2; J: TRBJ1-1
CDR3: CASSFQGRGGPRQYF; DNA: TGTGCCAGCAGTTTCCAAGGACGGGGGGGCCCTCGGCAGTACTTC; D: TRBD2; size: once; V: TRBV27; J: TRBJ2-7
CDR3: CAISGGQGPEQYF; DNA: TGTGCCATCAGCGGGGGACAGGGTCCCGAGCAGTACTTC; D: TRBD1; size: -; V: TRBV10-3; J: TRBJ2-7
CDR3: CASSFFALAVPYNEQFF; DNA: TGTGCCAGCAGCTTCTTTGCGCTAGCGGTCCCCTACAATGAGCAGTTCTTC; D: TRBD2; size: -; V: TRBV7-8; J: TRBJ2-1
CDR3: CATSRDWNSGRLGNEQFF; DNA: TGTGCCACCAGCAGAGATTGGAATAGCGGGAGGTTGGGCAATGAGCAGTTCTTC; D: TRBD2; size: -; V: TRBV15; J: TRBJ2-1
CDR3: CASSKGDGANQPQHF; DNA: TGTGCCAGCAGCAAGGGGGATGGAGCAAATCAGCCCCAGCATTTT; D: -; size: -; V: TRBV5-4; J: TRBJ1-5
CDR3: CASSLEGGNEQFF; DNA: TGCGCCAGCAGCTTGGAGGGGGGGAATGAGCAGTTCTTC; D: -; size: -; V: TRBV5-1; J: TRBJ2-1
CDR3: CASSLVELAIVHEQYF; DNA: TGTGCCAGCAGCTTAGTAGAGCTAGCGATAGTCCACGAGCAGTACTTC; D: -; size: -; V: TRBV11-2; J: TRBJ2-7
CDR3: CASSQDGRGGWVGANVLTF; DNA: TGCGCCAGCAGCCAAGATGGTCGGGGGGGTTGGGTTGGGGCCAACGTCCTGACTTTC; D: TRBD2; size: -; V: TRBV4-1; J: TRBJ2-6
CDR3: CASSQDLSTDTQYF; DNA: TGTGCCAGCAGCCAAGATCTGTCCACAGATACGCAGTATTTT; D: -; size: -; V: TRBV4-2; J: TRBJ2-3
CDR3: CAISEGARPPQHF; DNA: TGTGCCATCAGTGAGGGTGCGAGGCCGCCCCAGCATTTT; D: -; size: -; V: TRBV10-3; J: TRBJ1-5
CDR3: CASSEGTEETQYF; DNA: TGTGCCAGCAGCGAAGGGACAGAAGAGACCCAGTACTTC; D: TRBD1; size: -; V: TRBV5-4; J: TRBJ2-5
CDR3: CASSTGTLANYGYTF; DNA: TGTGCCAGCAGCACAGGGACGCTAGCTAACTATGGCTACACCTTC; D: -; size: -; V: TRBV5-6; J: TRBJ1-2
CDR3: CASSQGAGDEQYF; DNA: TGTGCCAGCAGCCAAGGAGCGGGAGACGAGCAGTACTTC; D: TRBD2; size: -; V: TRBV4-2; J: TRBJ2-7
CDR3: CASSSRAPEWDEKLFF; DNA: TGTGCCAGCAGCTCCAGGGCGCCGGAATGGGATGAAAAACTGTTTTTT; D: -; size: -; V: TRBV7-9; J: TRBJ1-4
CDR3: CASGLAGVETGELFF; DNA: TGTGCCTCAGGACTAGCGGGAGTAGAAACCGGGGAGCTGTTTTTT; D: TRBD2; size: -; V: TRBV10-3; J: TRBJ2-2
CDR3: CASRPYQGAGYGYTF; DNA: TGTGCCAGCAGACCTTACCAGGGGGCTGGCTATGGCTACACCTTC; D: TRBD1; size: -; V: TRBV6-1; J: TRBJ1-2
CDR3: CASYSGKLLSSYEQYF; DNA: TGTGCCAGCTACAGTGGTAAGCTTCTTAGCTCCTACGAGCAGTACTTC; D: -; size: -; V: TRBV2; J: TRBJ2-7
CDR3: CASSRDRGQETQYF; DNA: TGTGCCAGCAGCCGAGACAGGGGCCAAGAGACCCAGTACTTC; D: TRBD1; size: -; V: TRBV7-9; J: TRBJ2-5
CDR3: CASSDGTGYSEAFF; DNA: TGTGCCAGCAGTGATGGGACAGGGTACTCTGAAGCTTTCTTT; D: TRBD1; size: -; V: TRBV6-4; J: TRBJ1-1
CDR3: CATRPSGYQETQYF; DNA: TGTGCCACCCGCCCTAGCGGATACCAAGAGACCCAGTACTTC; D: TRBD2; size: once; V: TRBV14; J: TRBJ2-5
CDR3: CASSPGTSGRAYEQYF; DNA: TGTGCCAGTAGTCCCGGGACTAGCGGGAGGGCCTACGAGCAGTACTTC; D: TRBD2; size: -; V: TRBV19; J: TRBJ2-7
CDR3: CATSREGANTEAFF; DNA: TGTGCCACCAGCAGAGAAGGGGCGAACACTGAAGCTTTCTTT; D: -; size: -; V: TRBV15; J: TRBJ1-1
CDR3: CASSLGDRPYTF; DNA: TGCGCCAGCAGCTTGGGCGACAGGCCCTACACCTTC; D: -; size: -; V: TRBV5-1; J: TRBJ1-2
CDR3: CASSWTVNQPQHF; DNA: TGTGCCAGCAGCTGGACAGTCAATCAGCCCCAGCATTTT; D: -; size: -; V: TRBV7-9; J: TRBJ1-5